This entry lists 21 T cell receptor beta chains sequenced from one sample in a study of T cells in Graves' hyperthyroidism and ophthalmopathy. Researchers amplified the TCR beta CDR3 regions from RNA transcripts. Researchers ran a first-round RT-PCR on the TCR CDR3 using the HTBI primer set. One entry per CDR3 protein results from TCRdb running MiXCR on the multiplex PCR reads. The data contain roughly 500,000 distinct CDR3 sequences, 40% to 50% of them singletons. The sequenced sample consisted of peripheral blood or thyroid tissue (not recorded which). These receptors all come from an adult woman with Graves' disease, either hyperthyroidism or ophthalmopathy (not recorded which).

This clonotype was seen repeatedly, ten times or more. The J gene is TRBJ1-1, the V gene TRBV11-2; no definite D call. With 5 bases removed from V and 1 base from J, the gap between germline ends came to 17 bases. Germline CDR1 reads SGHAT; CDR2 reads FQNNGV. This CDR3 is built from 16 residues. DNA for the CDR3: TGTGCCAGCAGCCCAAACGGGCGGGGTCAGAACACTGAAGCTTTCTTT. Protein sequence: CASSPNGRGQNTEAFF.

This clonotype showed up many times. V is TRBV2 and J is TRBJ1-1; TRBD1 matches at 8 bases. The CDR3 runs 14 residues. The germline V gene has CDR1 SNHLY and CDR2 FYNNEI. The V gene end was trimmed by 7 bases and the J gene end by 2 bases; junction bases not matched to a gene: 6. As DNA, the CDR3 is TGTGCCAGCACCGCACAGGGGGGTAACACTGAAGCTTTCTTT. Translation gives CASTAQGGNTEAFF.

This clonotype has a count of ten or more. CDR3 residues: CASSQAQISIEAFF. DNA for the CDR3: TGTGCCAGCAGCCAAGCGCAGATTAGCATTGAAGCTTTCTTT. The J gene is TRBJ1-1, the V gene TRBV3-1, with no clear D. CDR1 and CDR2 (germline): LGHDT, YNNKEL (reference sequence). There are 14 residues in the CDR3. With 1 base removed from V and 7 bases from J, the gap between germline ends came to 13 bases.

The chain has TRBV10-3 and TRBJ2-5, with 11 bases aligning to TRBD2. The trim removed 2 bases at V and 4 bases at J, leaving 9 bases unmatched. The CDR3 runs to 17 residues. From germline, CDR1 is ENHRY and CDR2 SYGVKD. CDR3 sequence reads: CAISEGQTSGIPETQYF. The CDR3 region has the DNA TGTGCCATCAGTGAGGGCCAGACTAGCGGGATACCAGAGACCCAGTACTTC.

The genes are TRBV15 and TRBJ1-1; D call uncertain. Trimming pared 3 bases from V and 0 bases from J, leaving 14 bases between. The CDR3 covers 16 residues. Looked up from germline, CDR1 is LNHNV and CDR2 is YYDKDF (reference sequence). CDR3 amino acids: CATSSLTWTVNTEAFF. CDR3 nucleotides: TGTGCCACCAGCAGCCTTACTTGGACGGTGAACACTGAAGCTTTCTTT. Using reference TRBV15 and TRBJ1-1 for the parts outside the CDR3, the full variable domain is DAMVIQNPRYQVTQFGKPVTLSCSQTLNHNVMYWYQQKSSQAPKLLFHYYDKDFNNEADTPDNFQSRRPNTSFCFLDIRSPGLGDTAMYLCATSSLTWTVNTEAFFGQGTRLTVV.

This clonotype was seen a single time. At one of its ends the junction is not consistent with the germline gene, which may arise from a read error. The chain has TRBV5-1 and TRBJ2-2; D gene uncertain. The germline V gene encodes CDR1 SGHRS and CDR2 YFSETQ. The CDR3 sequence is 15 residues long. CDR3 protein: CASSLVAMNTGELFF. The CDR3 coding sequence is TGCGCCAGCAGCTTGGTGGCCATGAACACTGGGGAGCTGTTTTTT.

This chain joins TRBV5-1 and TRBJ1-2; 8 nucleotides line up with TRBD1. Germline CDR1 SGHRS, CDR2 YFSETQ. This CDR3 comprises 13 residues. V dropped 2 bases and J dropped 6; count of bases not matched to a gene: 3. This CDR3 reads CASSFRQGHGYTF. The CDR3 bases are TGCGCCAGCAGCTTTCGACAGGGGCATGGCTACACCTTC.

The chain couples TRBV20-1 to TRBJ2-7; maybe TRBD2 (7 bases). The CDR3 is 17 residues long. Trimming stripped 0 bases from V and 1 base from J, with 19 bases between. Germline CDR1 is DFQATT and CDR2 is SNEGSKA (reference sequence). CDR3 DNA: TGCAGTGCTAGAGATGGGGGAGGGGGTTGGATGTCCTACGAGCAGTACTTC. Translated: CSARDGGGGWMSYEQYF.

The chain has TRBV7-8 and TRBJ2-5, with D maybe TRBD2 (5 bases). CDR1 and CDR2 from the germline V gene are SGHVS and FQNEAQ. Deletions cut 3 bases from V and 4 bases from J, with 18 bases between. The CDR3 runs 16 residues. The CDR3 DNA is TGTGCCAGCAGCTTTAGCGCGGGTGGTTCAAGAGAGACCCAGTACTTC. Translating gives CASSFSAGGSRETQYF.

This clonotype came up many times. The V and J genes are TRBV7-8 and TRBJ2-7; TRBD2 aligns across 7 bases. J gave up 7 bases and V 3 bases, and 9 bases lay outside the gene matches. This CDR3 contains 14 residues. Germline lookup yields CDR1 SGHVS and CDR2 FQNEAQ. The CDR3 spells CASSFSAGAWEQYF. The DNA for the CDR3 is TGTGCCAGCAGCTTTTCGGCGGGAGCTTGGGAGCAGTACTTC.

This clonotype was observed a single time. The V gene is TRBV7-9, the J gene TRBJ2-7; a possible D gene is TRBD2 (7 bases). The CDR3 is 17 residues long. The V gene's germline CDR1 is SEHNR and CDR2 FQNEAQ (reference sequence). Trimming pared 2 bases from V and 5 bases from J, leaving 22 bases between. The CDR3 DNA follows: TGTGCCAGCAGCTTAACGTCGGGGTGGGGGGGGCCCCACGAGCAGTACTTC. It codes for CASSLTSGWGGPHEQYF. Supplemented by reference TRBV7-9 and TRBJ2-7, the full variable domain reads DTGVSQNPRHKITKRGQNVTFRCDPISEHNRLYWYRQTLGQGPEFLTYFQNEAQLEKSRLLSDRFSAERPKGSFSTLEIQRTEQGDSAMYLCASSLTSGWGGPHEQYFGPGTRLTVT.

This clonotype was seen a few times. This chain uses TRBV15 with TRBJ1-6, with D maybe TRBD1 (5 bases). V was trimmed by 5 bases and J by 9 bases, leaving 11 bases between them. This CDR3 region has 13 residues. In germline, CDR1 is LNHNV, CDR2 YYDKDF (reference sequence). The CDR3 DNA follows: TGTGCCACCAGCGTGATGAGGGGTTCACCCCTCCACTTT. Translation: CATSVMRGSPLHF.

The rearrangement uses TRBV12-3 or TRBV12-4 and TRBJ2-7; D is perhaps TRBD1 (6 bases). The length of the CDR3 is 15 residues. With 6 bases removed from V and 0 bases from J, the gap between germline ends came to 15 bases. The CDR3 region is CASRAGTLSSYEQYF. CDR3 in DNA: TGTGCCAGCAGGGCCGGGACATTGAGCTCCTACGAGCAGTACTTC.

Notes on this clonotype: Compared with germline, one end of the junction differs, possibly owing to a read error. The chain recombines TRBV10-2 with TRBJ1-2; a weak D match, TRBD1 (6 bases). The germline gives CDR1 WSHSY, CDR2 SAAADI. The CDR3 is 14 amino acids. The DNA of the CDR3 is TGCGCCAGCACTGAGTTCGGGGGCAAGTATGGCTACACCTTC. Translated, it gives CASTEFGGKYGYTF.

The sample holds many counts of this clonotype. The genes are TRBV9 and TRBJ2-2; the match to TRBD1 covers 9 bases. From germline, CDR1 is SGDLS and CDR2 YYNGEE. V shed 3 bases, J shed 1 base, and the junction held 7 bases outside the gene matches. CDR3 size: 17 residues. DNA for the CDR3: TGTGCCAGCAGCGATGAACCGGGACAGGGGAACACCGGGGAGCTGTTTTTT. It codes for CASSDEPGQGNTGELFF.

There are a few counts of this clonotype. The chain couples TRBV6-5 to TRBJ2-7, with D possibly being TRBD2 (6 bases). CDR1 and CDR2 from the germline V gene are MNHEY and SVGAGI. The CDR3 has 15 residues. The V end was cut by 5 bases, the J end by 6 bases, with 20 bases between. The CDR3 protein is CASSHGPRGAGEQYF. In DNA, the CDR3 is TGTGCCAGCAGTCACGGACCCCGCGGGGCGGGCGAGCAGTACTTC.

This clonotype was found many times. The rearrangement joins TRBV7-6 to TRBJ1-1, with D unclear. Deletions cut 0 bases from V and 1 base from J, with 12 bases between. The germline CDR1 and CDR2 sequences are SGHVS and FNYEAQ. This CDR3 has 16 residues. The CDR3 loop reads CASSLASFGSNTEAFF. For the CDR3, the DNA is TGTGCCAGCAGCTTAGCCTCATTTGGATCGAACACTGAAGCTTTCTTT.

The chain combines TRBV7-9 with TRBJ2-7; 7 positions agree with TRBD2. J was trimmed by 5 bases and V by 8 bases; bases with no gene match: 15. This CDR3 is built from 15 residues. Germline V CDR1 and CDR2: SEHNR, FQNEAQ (reference sequence). CDR3 in amino acids: CASSFAGETYDEQYF. The DNA of the CDR3 is TGTGCCAGCTCCTTTGCGGGGGAGACTTATGACGAGCAGTACTTC.

This clonotype appeared a few times. The chain recombines TRBV7-8 with TRBJ1-1, with TRBD1 matching over 9 bases. With 10 bases clipped from V and 4 bases from J, the junction kept 7 bases outside the gene matches. Germline V gene sequence: CDR1 SGHVS, CDR2 FQNEAQ. This CDR3 spans 13 amino acids. CDR3 region: CATSDRGGTEAFF. For the CDR3, the DNA is TGTGCCACCTCCGACAGGGGGGGCACTGAAGCTTTCTTT.

In its sample, this clonotype was seen once. The chain carries TRBV10-3 and TRBJ2-7, with D possibly TRBD2 on 6 matching bases. Trimming left V 6 bases short and J 0 bases short, with 12 bases between. CDR3 length: 14 amino acids. The germline gives CDR1 ENHRY, CDR2 SYGVKD. DNA for the CDR3: TGTGCCATCAGCTCTCGGGGGAGCTCCTACGAGCAGTACTTC. It codes for CAISSRGSSYEQYF.

V is TRBV7-2 and J is TRBJ2-6; D is perhaps TRBD2 (7 bases). CDR3 length: 17 amino acids. Per germline, CDR1 SGHTA and CDR2 FQGNSA. V was pared by 6 bases and J by 4 bases, with 19 bases between. The CDR3 DNA reads as TGTGCCAGCAGACAAGCGGGGACAATGAGAGGGGCCAACGTCCTGACTTTC. This gives the protein CASRQAGTMRGANVLTF.